The rows below give T cell receptor beta chains drawn from one sample of a study of neurological immune-mediated disorders. TCRdb reprocessed the 5' RACE reads with MiXCR, giving one entry per CDR3 protein. In the table there are fewer than 85,000 distinct CDR3 sequences, roughly 3.6% of which are singletons. Sequenced input: PBMCs. The receptors here all came from a young man with multiple sclerosis. Both conserved end residues are part of each CDR3. D genes are given only for firm matches. Clone size appears in some rows only: once, few, many, or a class for an expanded clone.

d_gene,v_gene,j_gene,abundance,CDR3nt,CDR3aa
.,TRBV6-5,TRBJ2-7,many,TGTGCCAGCAGCCGCGACGGCGGCAGCTCCTACGAGCAGTACTTC,CASSRDGGSSYEQYF
.,TRBV7-9,TRBJ1-2,many,TGTGCCAGCAGCGACCTGGCGGATGCAGGCTATGGCTACACCTTC,CASSDLADAGYGYTF
.,TRBV15,TRBJ2-1,many,TGTGCCACCAGCGTCGATAGTAACGAGCAGTTCTTC,CATSVDSNEQFF
TRBD1,TRBV6-5,TRBJ2-7,few,TGTGCCAGCACCCGGGACAGGGACCTCTCCTACGAGCAGTACTTC,CASTRDRDLSYEQYF
.,TRBV20-1,TRBJ1-2,.,TGCAGTGCTAGAGATTTTCAGGTTCTCTATGGCTACACCTTC,CSARDFQVLYGYTF
.,TRBV6-1,TRBJ2-1,many,TGTGCCAGCAGTGAAATATTGGGATTACAGTTCTTC,CASSEILGLQFF
.,TRBV12-3/TRBV12-4,TRBJ2-3,many,TGTGCCAGCAAAATCCCCAAGGATACGCAGTATTTT,CASKIPKDTQYF
.,TRBV5-4,TRBJ2-7,many,TGTGCCAGCAGCTTGAGGTTCCCCGGCAGAACCTACGAGCAGTACTTC,CASSLRFPGRTYEQYF
.,TRBV7-2,TRBJ2-3,many,TGTGCCAGCAGCTTCTCAGAAGATGATACGCAGTATTTT,CASSFSEDDTQYF
.,TRBV20-1,TRBJ1-5,many,TGCAGTGCCAACAGTGACATTAGCAATCAGCCCCAGAATTTT,CSANSDISNQPQNF
TRBD1,TRBV20-1,TRBJ2-7,many,TGCAGTGCTAGACCGACAGGGGCGGAGCAGTACTTC,CSARPTGAEQYF
TRBD1,TRBV5-1,TRBJ2-4,.,TGCGCCAGCAGCTGGAACAGGGGAAACATTCAGTACTTC,CASSWNRGNIQYF
.,TRBV5-1,TRBJ2-3,few,TGCGCCAGCAGCTTTATAGGTGGTTATGGGGCAGATACGCAGTATTTT,CASSFIGGYGADTQYF
.,TRBV7-3,TRBJ2-5,many,TGTGCCAGCAGCTCGACGATGGGGGGCACAGAGACCCAGTACTTC,CASSSTMGGTETQYF
TRBD2,TRBV6-2/TRBV6-3,TRBJ2-1,many,TGTGCCAGCAGCATTAGCGGGGGGGAATACAATGAGCAGTTCTTC,CASSISGGEYNEQFF
.,TRBV5-6,TRBJ1-5,few,TGTGCCAGTAGCTTGGCCTTGTACAATCAGCCCCAGCATTTT,CASSLALYNQPQHF
.,TRBV6-5,TRBJ1-1,few,TGTGCCAGCAGTCCACAGGGCGGATATACTGAAGCTTTCTTT,CASSPQGGYTEAFF
.,TRBV21-1,TRBJ1-3,many,TGTGCCAGCAGCTCGCCAGGAGGGGGGCGGGACACCATATATTTT,CASSSPGGGRDTIYF
.,TRBV3-1,TRBJ2-7,many,TGTGCCAGCAGTTCACAGGGAACCACAGCCTACGAGCAGTACTTC,CASSSQGTTAYEQYF
TRBD1,TRBV7-9,TRBJ1-2,many,TGTGCCAGCAGCTTTCGGGACAGGAGACCCTATGGCTACACCTTC,CASSFRDRRPYGYTF
.,TRBV7-2,TRBJ2-5,many,TGTGCCAGCAGCTCCAACGAGGGCGAGACCCAGTACTTC,CASSSNEGETQYF
TRBD2,TRBV5-1,TRBJ2-3,many,TGCGCCAGCAGCTCGGCACGGGGGGGCGCAGATACGCAGTATTTT,CASSSARGGADTQYF